Sequencing of this TCR beta chain was carried out in a study of T-cell reconstitution after alpha-beta-depleted transplantation in children. As it was prepared, the TCRbeta library received unique molecular identifiers. Using its own MiXCR run on the PCR reads, TCRdb lists one record per CDR3 protein. In the table there are about 400,000 distinct CDR3 sequences, 15% to 20% of which are singletons. This CDR3 has 16 amino acids. CDR1 is MGHRA and CDR2 is YSYEKL in the germline V gene. V lost 0 bases and J 3 bases, leaving 15 bases between the germline ends. As to this clonotype: Its antigen is still unknown.

General study points: Several hundred expanded graft clones reportedly gave rise to the alpha-beta T cells present about two months after transplant. Once a year had passed after transplant, T-cell counts and diversity came mostly from newly produced T cells.

The sample in question was PBMCs, mostly from graft donor cells, obtained 360 days after TCRalphabeta/CD19-depleted stem cell transplant. The chain is built from TRBV4-1 and TRBJ2-7; TRBD2 might be the D (7 bases). This TCR came from a boy younger than two who had a stem cell transplant for Wiskott-Aldrich syndrome, so the T cells may come from the graft donor. CDR3 nucleotide sequence: TGCGCCAGCAGCCAAGATTGGGGGGGGGGCGGCTACGAGCAGTACTTC. Protein product: CASSQDWGGGGYEQYF.